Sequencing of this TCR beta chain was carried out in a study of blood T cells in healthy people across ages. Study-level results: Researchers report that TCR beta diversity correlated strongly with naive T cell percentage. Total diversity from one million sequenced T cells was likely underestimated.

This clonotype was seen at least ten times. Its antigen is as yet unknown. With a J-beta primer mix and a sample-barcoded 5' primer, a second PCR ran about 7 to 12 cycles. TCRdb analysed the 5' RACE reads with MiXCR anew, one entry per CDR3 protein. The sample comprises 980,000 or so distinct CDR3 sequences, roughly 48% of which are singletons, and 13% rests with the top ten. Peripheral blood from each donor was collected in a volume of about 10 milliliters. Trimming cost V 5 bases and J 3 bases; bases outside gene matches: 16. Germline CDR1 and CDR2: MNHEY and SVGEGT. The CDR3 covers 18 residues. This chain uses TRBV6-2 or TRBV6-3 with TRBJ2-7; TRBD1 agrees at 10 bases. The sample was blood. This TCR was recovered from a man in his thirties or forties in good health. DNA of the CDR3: TGTGCCAGCAGTAGAGCTTCCGGGACAGGGGTCCTTAACTACGAGCAGTACTTC. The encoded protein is CASSRASGTGVLNYEQYF.